The clone carrying this TCR beta chain was picked up one time. These data belong to a study of CD8+ T cells in alopecia areata. The authors extracted RNA and reverse transcribed it into cDNA as the sequencing template. Assay: immunoSEQ multiplex PCR; the TCRdb copy retains only in-frame clones and omits some. The sample records about 150,000 clones, approximately 53% being singletons. Trimming cost V 4 bases and J 6 bases, with 12 bases left between them. CDR1 and CDR2 from the germline V gene are SGHDN and FVKESK. This CDR3 region has 13 residues. The gene calls are TRBV14 and TRBJ1-1; no firm D call. The receptor comes from a human donor with alopecia areata. Specimen: CD8+ T cells sorted from blood, collected at week 0. The CDR3 here is CASSLWASPEAFF. The CDR3 bases are TGTGCCAGCAGCCTTTGGGCCTCCCCTGAAGCTTTCTTT.